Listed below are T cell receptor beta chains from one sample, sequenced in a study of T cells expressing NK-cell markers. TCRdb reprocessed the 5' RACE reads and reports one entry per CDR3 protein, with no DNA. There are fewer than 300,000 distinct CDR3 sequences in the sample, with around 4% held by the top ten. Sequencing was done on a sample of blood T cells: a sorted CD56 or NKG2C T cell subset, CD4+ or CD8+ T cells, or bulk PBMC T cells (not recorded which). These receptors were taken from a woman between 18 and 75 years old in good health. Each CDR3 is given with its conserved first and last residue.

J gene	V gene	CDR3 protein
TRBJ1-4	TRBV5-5	CASSFEGSTNEKLFF
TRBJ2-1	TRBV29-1	CSASPTSGNYNEQFF
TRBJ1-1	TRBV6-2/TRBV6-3	CASISRAEAFF
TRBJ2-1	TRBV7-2	CASSPRMGAGSYNEQFF
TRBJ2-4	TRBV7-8	CASSADSLAKNIQYF
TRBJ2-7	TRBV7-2	CASSYATGTSYEQYF
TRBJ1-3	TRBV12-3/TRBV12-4	CASTVRGDADRNTIYF
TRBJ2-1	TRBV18	CASSPPGSGRANEQFF
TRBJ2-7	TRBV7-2	CASSVTSGGRGEQYF
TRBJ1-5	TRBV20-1	CSATTGTYQPQHF
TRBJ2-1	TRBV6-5	CASSSTGTGSLEQFF
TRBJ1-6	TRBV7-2	CASTLPGYYNSPLHF
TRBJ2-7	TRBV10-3	CAISRERGTYEQYF
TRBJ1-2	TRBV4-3	CASSQAEGQGVSGYTF
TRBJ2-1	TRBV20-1	CSARGWASGGARNEQFF
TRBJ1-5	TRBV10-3	CAISEVAGKGQPQHF
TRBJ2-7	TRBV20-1	CSARRLAGVHEQYF
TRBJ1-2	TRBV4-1	CASSQDAGARGYTF
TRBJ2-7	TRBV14	CASSRSQGYEQYF
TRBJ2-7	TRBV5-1	CASSDQGTGYEQYF
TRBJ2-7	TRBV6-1	CASSQYGLSYEQYF
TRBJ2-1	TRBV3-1	CASSQDPRGVGYNEQFF
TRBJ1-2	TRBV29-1	CSVGSQFYGYTF
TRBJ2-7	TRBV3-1	CASSQSSGTYEQYF
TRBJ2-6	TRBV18	CASSPLEGSTGANVLTF
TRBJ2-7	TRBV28	CASSLLDTGWSSYEQYF
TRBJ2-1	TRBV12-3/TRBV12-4	CASRFPRGNEQFF
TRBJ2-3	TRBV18	CASRDEGDTQYF
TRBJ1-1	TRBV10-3	CAIRETMNTEAFF
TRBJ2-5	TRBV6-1	CASSLAGVEETQYF
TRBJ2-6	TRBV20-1	CSAFQTGSGANVLTF
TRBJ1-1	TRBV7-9	CASSPRGGNAEAFF
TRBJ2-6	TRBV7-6	CASSIDTGANVLTF
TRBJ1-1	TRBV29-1	CSVGQLNTEAFF